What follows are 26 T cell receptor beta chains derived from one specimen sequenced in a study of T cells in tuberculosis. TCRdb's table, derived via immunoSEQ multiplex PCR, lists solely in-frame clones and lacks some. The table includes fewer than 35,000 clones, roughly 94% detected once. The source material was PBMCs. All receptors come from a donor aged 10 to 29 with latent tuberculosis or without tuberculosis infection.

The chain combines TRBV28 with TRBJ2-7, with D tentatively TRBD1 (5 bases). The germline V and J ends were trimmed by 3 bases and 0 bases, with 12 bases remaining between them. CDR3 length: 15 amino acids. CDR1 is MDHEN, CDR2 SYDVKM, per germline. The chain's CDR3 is CASSFWGGLSYEQYF. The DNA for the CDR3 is TGTGCCAGCAGTTTTTGGGGCGGCCTCTCCTACGAGCAGTACTTC.

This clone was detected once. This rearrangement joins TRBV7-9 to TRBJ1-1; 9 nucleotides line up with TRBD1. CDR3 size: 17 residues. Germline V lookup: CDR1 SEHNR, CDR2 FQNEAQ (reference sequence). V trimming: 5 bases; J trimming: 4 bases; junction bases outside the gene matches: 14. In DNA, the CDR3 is TGTGCCAGCAGCCCCCGTCCCGGGACAGGGAAAGTCACTGAAGCTTTCTTT. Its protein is CASSPRPGTGKVTEAFF. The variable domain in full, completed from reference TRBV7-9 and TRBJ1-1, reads DTGVSQNPRHKITKRGQNVTFRCDPISEHNRLYWYRQTLGQGPEFLTYFQNEAQLEKSRLLSDRFSAERPKGSFSTLEIQRTEQGDSAMYLCASSPRPGTGKVTEAFFGQGTRLTVV.

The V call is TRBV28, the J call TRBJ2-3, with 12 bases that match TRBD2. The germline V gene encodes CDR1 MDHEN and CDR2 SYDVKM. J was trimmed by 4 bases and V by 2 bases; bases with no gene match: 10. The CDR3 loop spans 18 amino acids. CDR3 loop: CASSLSTRLAGAPDTQYF. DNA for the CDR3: TGTGCCAGCAGTTTAAGCACTAGACTAGCGGGAGCCCCAGATACGCAGTATTTT.

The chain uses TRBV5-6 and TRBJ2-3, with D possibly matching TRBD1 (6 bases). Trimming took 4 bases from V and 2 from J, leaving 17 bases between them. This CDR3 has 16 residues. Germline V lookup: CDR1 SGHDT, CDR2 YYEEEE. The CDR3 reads CASSPLGVGATDTQYF. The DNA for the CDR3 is TGTGCCAGCAGCCCTCTGGGGGTGGGGGCCACAGATACGCAGTATTTT.

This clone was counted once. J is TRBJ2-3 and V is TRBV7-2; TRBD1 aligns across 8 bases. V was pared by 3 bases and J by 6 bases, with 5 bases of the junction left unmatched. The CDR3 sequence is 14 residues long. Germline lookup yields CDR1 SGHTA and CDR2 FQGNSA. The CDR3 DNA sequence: TGTGCCAGCAGCTTCCTTGGACAGGGCGATACGCAGTATTTT. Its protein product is CASSFLGQGDTQYF.

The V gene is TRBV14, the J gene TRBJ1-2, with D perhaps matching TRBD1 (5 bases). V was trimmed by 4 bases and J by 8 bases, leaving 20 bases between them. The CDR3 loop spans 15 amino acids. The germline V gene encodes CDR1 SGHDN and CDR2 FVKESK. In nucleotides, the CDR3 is TGTGCCAGCAGCCGTAAAATCCGGGGGACTGAAGGCTACACCTTC. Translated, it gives CASSRKIRGTEGYTF. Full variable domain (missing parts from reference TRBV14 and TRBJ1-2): EAGVTQFPSHSVIEKGQTVTLRCDPISGHDNLYWYRRVMGKEIKFLLHFVKESKQDESGMPNNRFLAERTGGTYSTLKVQPAELEDSGVYFCASSRKIRGTEGYTFGSGTRLTVV.

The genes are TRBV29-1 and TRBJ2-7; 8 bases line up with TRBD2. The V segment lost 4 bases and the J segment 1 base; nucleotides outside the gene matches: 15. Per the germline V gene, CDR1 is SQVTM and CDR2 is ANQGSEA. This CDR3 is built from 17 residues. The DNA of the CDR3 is TGCAGCGTTGCAACAGGAATAAGTGGGACTAGATCCTACGAGCAGTACTTC. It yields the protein CSVATGISGTRSYEQYF.

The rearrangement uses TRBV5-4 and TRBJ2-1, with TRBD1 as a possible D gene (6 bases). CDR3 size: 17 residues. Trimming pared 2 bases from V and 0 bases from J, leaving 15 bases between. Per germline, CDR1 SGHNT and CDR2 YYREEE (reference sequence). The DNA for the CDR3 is TGTGCCAGCAGCTTATTAAACAGGGAGAGCTCCTACAATGAGCAGTTCTTC. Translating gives CASSLLNRESSYNEQFF.

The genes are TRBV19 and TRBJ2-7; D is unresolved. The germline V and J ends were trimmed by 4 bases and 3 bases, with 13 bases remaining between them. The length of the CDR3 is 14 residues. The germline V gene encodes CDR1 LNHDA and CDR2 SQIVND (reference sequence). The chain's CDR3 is CASSTQDSDYEQYF. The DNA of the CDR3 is TGTGCCAGTAGTACACAAGACTCTGACTACGAGCAGTACTTC.

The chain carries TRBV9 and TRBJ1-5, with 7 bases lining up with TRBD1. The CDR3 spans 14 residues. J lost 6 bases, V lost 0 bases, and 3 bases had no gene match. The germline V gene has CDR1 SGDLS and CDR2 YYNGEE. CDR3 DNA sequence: TGTGCCAGCAGCGTAGGGACAGGCGGTCAGCCCCAGCATTTT. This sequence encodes CASSVGTGGQPQHF.

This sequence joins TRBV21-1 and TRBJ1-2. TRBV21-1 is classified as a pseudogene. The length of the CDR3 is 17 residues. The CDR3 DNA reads TGTGCCAGCAGCAAAGGTGGGGGGGCGCTAGCTAACTATGGCTACACCTTC. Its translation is CASSKGGGALANYGYTF.

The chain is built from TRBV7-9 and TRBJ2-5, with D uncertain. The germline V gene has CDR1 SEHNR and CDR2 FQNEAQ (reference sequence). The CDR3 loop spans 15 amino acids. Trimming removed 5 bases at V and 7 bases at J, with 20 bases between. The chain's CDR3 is CASSPPFRLDVTQYF. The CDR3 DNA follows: TGTGCCAGCAGCCCACCCTTTCGACTCGATGTGACCCAGTACTTC. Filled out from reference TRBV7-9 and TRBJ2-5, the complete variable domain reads DTGVSQNPRHKITKRGQNVTFRCDPISEHNRLYWYRQTLGQGPEFLTYFQNEAQLEKSRLLSDRFSAERPKGSFSTLEIQRTEQGDSAMYLCASSPPFRLDVTQYFGPGTRLLVL.

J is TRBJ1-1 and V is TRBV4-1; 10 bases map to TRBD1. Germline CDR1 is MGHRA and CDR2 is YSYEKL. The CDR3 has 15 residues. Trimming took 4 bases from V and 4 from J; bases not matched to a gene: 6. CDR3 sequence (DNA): TGCGCCAGCAGCCTGGGACAGGGGAGAGGCACTGAAGCTTTCTTT. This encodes CASSLGQGRGTEAFF.

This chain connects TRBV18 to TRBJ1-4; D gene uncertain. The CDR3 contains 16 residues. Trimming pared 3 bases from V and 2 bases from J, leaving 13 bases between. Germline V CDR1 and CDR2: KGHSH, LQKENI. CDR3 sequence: CASSPPYGFTNEKLFF. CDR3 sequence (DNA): TGTGCCAGCTCACCCCCTTACGGTTTCACTAATGAAAAACTGTTTTTT.

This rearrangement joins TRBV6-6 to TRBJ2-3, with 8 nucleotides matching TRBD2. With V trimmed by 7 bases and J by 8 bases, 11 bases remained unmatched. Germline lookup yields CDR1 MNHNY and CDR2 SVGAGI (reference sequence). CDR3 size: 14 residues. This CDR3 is CASTNRGGEGTQYF. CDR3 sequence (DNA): TGTGCCAGCACCAACCGGGGGGGAGAGGGTACGCAGTATTTT.

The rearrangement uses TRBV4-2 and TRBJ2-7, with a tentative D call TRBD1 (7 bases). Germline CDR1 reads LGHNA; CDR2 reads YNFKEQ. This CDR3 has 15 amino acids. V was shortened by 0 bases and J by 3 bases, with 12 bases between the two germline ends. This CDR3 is CASSQEGQGGYEQYF. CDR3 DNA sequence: TGTGCCAGCAGCCAAGAAGGGCAGGGGGGCTACGAGCAGTACTTC.

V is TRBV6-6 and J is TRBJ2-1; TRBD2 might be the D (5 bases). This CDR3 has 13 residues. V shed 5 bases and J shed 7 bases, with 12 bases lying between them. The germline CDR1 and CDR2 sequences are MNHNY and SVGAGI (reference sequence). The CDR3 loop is CASSPTTWNEQFF. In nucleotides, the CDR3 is TGTGCCAGCAGTCCGACTACCTGGAATGAGCAGTTCTTC.

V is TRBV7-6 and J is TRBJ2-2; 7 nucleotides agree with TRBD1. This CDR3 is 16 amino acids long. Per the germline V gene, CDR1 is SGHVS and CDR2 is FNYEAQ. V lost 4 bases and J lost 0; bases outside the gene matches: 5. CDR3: CASSSPGTANTGELFF. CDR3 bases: TGTGCCAGCAGCTCTCCCGGGACAGCGAACACCGGGGAGCTGTTTTTT.

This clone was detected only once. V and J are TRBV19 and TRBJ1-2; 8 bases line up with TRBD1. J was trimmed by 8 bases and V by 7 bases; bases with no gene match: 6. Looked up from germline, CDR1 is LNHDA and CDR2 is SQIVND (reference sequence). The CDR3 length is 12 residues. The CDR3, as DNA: TGTGCCAGTAAGGACAGGGCCCGCGGCTACACCTTC. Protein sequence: CASKDRARGYTF. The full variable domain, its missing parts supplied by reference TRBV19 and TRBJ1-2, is DGGITQSPKYLFRKEGQNVTLSCEQNLNHDAMYWYRQDPGQGLRLIYYSQIVNDFQKGDIAEGYSVSREKKESFPLTVTSAQKNPTAFYLCASKDRARGYTFGSGTRLTVV.

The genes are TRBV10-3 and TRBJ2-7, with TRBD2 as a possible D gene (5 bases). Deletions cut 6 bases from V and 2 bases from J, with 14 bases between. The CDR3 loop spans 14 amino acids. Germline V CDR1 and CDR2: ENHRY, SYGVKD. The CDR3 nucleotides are TGTGCCATCAGCCCAGGACTCAATACCTACGAGCAGTACTTC. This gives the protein CAISPGLNTYEQYF.

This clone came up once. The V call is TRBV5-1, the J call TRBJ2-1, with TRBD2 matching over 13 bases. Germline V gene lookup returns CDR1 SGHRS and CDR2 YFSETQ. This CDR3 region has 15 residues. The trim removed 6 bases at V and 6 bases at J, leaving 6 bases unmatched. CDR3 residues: CASTPLAGGPNEQFF. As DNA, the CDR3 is TGCGCCAGCACCCCACTAGCGGGAGGGCCCAATGAGCAGTTCTTC.

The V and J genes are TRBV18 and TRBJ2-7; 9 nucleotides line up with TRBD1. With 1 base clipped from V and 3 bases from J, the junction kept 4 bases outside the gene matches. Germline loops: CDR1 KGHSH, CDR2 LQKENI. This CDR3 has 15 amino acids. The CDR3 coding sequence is TGTGCCAGCTCACCACGGGGACAGGGCCACTACGAGCAGTACTTC. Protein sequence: CASSPRGQGHYEQYF.

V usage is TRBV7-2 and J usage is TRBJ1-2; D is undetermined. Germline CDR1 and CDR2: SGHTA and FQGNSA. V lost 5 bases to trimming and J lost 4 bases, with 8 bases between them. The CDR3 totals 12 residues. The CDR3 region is CASSLGVYGYTF. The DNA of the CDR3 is TGTGCCAGCAGCCTCGGGGTCTATGGCTACACCTTC.

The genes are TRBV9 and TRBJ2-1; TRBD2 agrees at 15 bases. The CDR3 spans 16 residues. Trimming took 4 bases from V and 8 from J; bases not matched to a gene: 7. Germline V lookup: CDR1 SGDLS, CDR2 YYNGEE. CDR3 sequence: CASSRTSGRELDEQFF. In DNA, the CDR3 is TGTGCCAGCAGCCGGACTAGCGGGAGGGAGTTGGATGAGCAGTTCTTC. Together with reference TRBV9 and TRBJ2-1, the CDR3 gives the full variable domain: DSGVTQTPKHLITATGQRVTLRCSPRSGDLSVYWYQQSLDQGLQFLIQYYNGEERAKGNILERFSAQQFPDLHSELNLSSLELGDSALYFCASSRTSGRELDEQFFGPGTRLTVL.

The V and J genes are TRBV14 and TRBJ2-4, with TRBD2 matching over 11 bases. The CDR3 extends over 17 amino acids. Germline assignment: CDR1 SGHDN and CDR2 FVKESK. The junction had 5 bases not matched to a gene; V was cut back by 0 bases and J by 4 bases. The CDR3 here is CASSQDSLAGGKNIQYF. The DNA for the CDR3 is TGTGCCAGCAGCCAAGATAGTCTAGCGGGAGGAAAAAACATTCAGTACTTC.

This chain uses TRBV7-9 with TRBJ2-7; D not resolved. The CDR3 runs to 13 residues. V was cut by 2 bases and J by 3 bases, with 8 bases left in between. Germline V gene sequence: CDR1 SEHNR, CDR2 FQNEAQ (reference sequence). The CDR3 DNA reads TGTGCCAGCAGCTTAAGAGACTTCTACGAGCAGTACTTC. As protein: CASSLRDFYEQYF.